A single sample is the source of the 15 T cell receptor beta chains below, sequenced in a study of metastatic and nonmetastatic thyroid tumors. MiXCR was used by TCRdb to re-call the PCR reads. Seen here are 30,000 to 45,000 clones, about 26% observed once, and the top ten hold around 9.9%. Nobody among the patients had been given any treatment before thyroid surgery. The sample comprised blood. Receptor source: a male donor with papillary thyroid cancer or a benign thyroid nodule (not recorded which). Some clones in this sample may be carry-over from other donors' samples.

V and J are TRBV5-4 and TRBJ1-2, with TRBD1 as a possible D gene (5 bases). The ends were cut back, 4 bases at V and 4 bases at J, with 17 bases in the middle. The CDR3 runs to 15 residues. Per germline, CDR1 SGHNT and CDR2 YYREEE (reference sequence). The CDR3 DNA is TGTGCCAGCAGCCCCGAGTGGGGCCTGGGCTATGGCTACACCTTC. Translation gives CASSPEWGLGYGYTF.

In nucleotides, the CDR3 is TGTGCCAGCAGCTTTGCGCAGTTCACAGATACGCAGTATTTT. It encodes CASSFAQFTDTQYF. This sequence joins TRBV11-3 and TRBJ2-3; no clear D. Between the trimmed V and J ends, which lost 3 bases and 2 bases, there was a span of 9 bases. CDR1 is SGHNT and CDR2 is YENEEA in the germline V gene. The CDR3 extends over 14 amino acids. The full variable domain, rest sourced from reference TRBV11-3 and TRBJ2-3, is EAGVVQSPRYKIIEKKQPVAFWCNPISGHNTLYWYLQNLGQGPELLIRYENEEAVDDSQLPKDRFSAERLKGVDSTLKIQPAELGDSAVYLCASSFAQFTDTQYFGPGTRLTVL.

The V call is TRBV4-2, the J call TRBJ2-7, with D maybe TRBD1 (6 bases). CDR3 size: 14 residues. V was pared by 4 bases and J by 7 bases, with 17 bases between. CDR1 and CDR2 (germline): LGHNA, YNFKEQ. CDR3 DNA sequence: TGTGCCAGCAGCCCTGGGGGCTTTGGGGCGGAGCAGTACTTC. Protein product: CASSPGGFGAEQYF.

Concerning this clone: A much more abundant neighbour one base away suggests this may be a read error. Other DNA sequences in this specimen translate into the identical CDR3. CDR3 protein: CASSLSAGTLDEQYF. CDR3 DNA sequence: TGTGCCAGTAGCTTAAGTGCGGGGACCCTCGACGAGCAGTACTTC. The chain joins TRBV11-2 to TRBJ2-7, with D possibly TRBD2 on 6 matching bases. CDR1 is SGHAT and CDR2 is FQNNGV in the germline V gene. The CDR3 is 15 residues long. The full variable domain, its missing parts supplied by reference TRBV11-2 and TRBJ2-7, is EAGVAQSPRYKIIEKRQSVAFWCNPISGHATLYWYQQILGQGPKLLIQFQNNGVVDDSQLPKDRFSAERLKGVDSTLKIQPAKLEDSAVYLCASSLSAGTLDEQYFGPGTRLTVT.

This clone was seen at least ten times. CDR3 residues: CASSPIGDQPQHF. In nucleotides, the CDR3 is TGTGCCAGCTCACCAATAGGGGATCAGCCCCAGCATTTT. This rearrangement joins TRBV18 to TRBJ1-5; weak D call: TRBD1 (5 bases). CDR1 and CDR2 from the germline V gene are KGHSH and LQKENI. V lost 2 bases, J lost 5 bases, and 7 bases lay in between. CDR3 length: 13 amino acids. The whole variable domain, filled in from reference TRBV18 and TRBJ1-5, reads NAGVMQNPRHLVRRRGQEARLRCSPMKGHSHVYWYRQLPEEGLKFMVYLQKENIIDESGMPKERFSAEFPKEGPSILRIQQVVRGDSAAYFCASSPIGDQPQHFGDGTRLSIL.

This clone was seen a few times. This CDR3 reads CASFSGRGTGELFF. In DNA, the CDR3 is TGTGCCAGCTTTAGCGGGAGGGGCACCGGGGAGCTGTTTTTT. The chain combines TRBV19 with TRBJ2-2, with TRBD2 identical over 11 bases. V shed 9 bases, J shed 4 bases, and the junction held 4 bases outside the gene matches. In germline, CDR1 is LNHDA, CDR2 SQIVND (reference sequence). The CDR3 covers 14 residues.

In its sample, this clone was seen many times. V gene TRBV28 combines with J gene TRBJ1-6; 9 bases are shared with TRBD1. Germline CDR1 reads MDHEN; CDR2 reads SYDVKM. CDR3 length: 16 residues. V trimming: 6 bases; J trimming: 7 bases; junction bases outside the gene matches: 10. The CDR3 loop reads CASSRPGTGSNSPLHF. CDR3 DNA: TGTGCCAGCAGCCGTCCCGGGACAGGGTCGAATTCACCCCTCCACTTT. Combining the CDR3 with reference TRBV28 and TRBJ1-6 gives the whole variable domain DVKVTQSSRYLVKRTGEKVFLECVQDMDHENMFWYRQDPGLGLRLIYFSYDVKMKEKGDIPEGYSVSREKKERFSLILESASTNQTSMYLCASSRPGTGSNSPLHFGNGTRLTVT.

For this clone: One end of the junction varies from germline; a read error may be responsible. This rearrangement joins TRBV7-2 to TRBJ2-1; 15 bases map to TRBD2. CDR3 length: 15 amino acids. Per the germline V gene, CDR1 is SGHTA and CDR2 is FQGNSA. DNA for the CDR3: TGTGCCAGCAGCCAGGGACTAGCGGGAGGCAATGGGCAGTTCTTC. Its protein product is CASSQGLAGGNGQFF.

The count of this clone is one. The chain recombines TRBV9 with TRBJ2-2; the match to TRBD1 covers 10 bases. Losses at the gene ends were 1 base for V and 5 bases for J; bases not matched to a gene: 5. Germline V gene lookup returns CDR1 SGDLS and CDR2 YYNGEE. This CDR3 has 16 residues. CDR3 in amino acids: CASSVTGTGVTGELFF. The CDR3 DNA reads TGTGCCAGCAGCGTAACCGGGACAGGGGTTACCGGGGAGCTGTTTTTT.

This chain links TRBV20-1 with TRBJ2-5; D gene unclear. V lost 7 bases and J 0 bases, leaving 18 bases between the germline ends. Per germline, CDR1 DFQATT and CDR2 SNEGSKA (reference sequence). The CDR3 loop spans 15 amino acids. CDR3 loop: CSGTRSFPHQETQYF. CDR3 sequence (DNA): TGCAGTGGCACCCGGTCCTTTCCCCACCAAGAGACCCAGTACTTC.

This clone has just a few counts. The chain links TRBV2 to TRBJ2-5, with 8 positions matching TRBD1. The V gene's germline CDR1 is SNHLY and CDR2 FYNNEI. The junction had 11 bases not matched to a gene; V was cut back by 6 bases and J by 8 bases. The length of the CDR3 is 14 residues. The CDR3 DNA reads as TGTGCCAGCAGAAACAGGGGGTTACGATATACCCAGTACTTC. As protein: CASRNRGLRYTQYF.

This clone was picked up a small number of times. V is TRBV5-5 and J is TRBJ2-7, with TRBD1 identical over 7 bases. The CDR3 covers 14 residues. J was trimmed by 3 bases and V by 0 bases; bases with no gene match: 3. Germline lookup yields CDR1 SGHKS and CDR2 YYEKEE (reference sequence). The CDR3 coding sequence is TGTGCCAGCAGCTTGGCGGACAGGTTCTACGAGCAGTACTTC. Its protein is CASSLADRFYEQYF.

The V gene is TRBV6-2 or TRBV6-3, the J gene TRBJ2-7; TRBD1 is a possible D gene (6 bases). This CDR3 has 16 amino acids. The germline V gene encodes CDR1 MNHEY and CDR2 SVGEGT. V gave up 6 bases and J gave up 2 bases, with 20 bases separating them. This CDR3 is CASSYPIRGRTYEQYF. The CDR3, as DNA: TGTGCCAGCAGCTACCCCATCAGGGGAAGGACCTACGAGCAGTACTTC.

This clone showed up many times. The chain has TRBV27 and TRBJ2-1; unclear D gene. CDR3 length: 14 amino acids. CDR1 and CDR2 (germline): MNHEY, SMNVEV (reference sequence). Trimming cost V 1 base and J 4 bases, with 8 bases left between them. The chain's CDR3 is CASSLYSRYNEQFF. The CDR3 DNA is TGTGCCAGCAGTTTATACAGCAGATACAATGAGCAGTTCTTC.

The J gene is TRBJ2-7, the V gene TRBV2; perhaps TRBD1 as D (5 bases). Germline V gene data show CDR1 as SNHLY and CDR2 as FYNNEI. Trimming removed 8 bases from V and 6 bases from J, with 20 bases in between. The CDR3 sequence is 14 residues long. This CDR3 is CASLSWGAMGEQYF. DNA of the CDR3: TGTGCCAGCCTTTCATGGGGCGCAATGGGCGAGCAGTACTTC.